The TCR beta chain described here comes from a study of T cell repertoires in ileal Crohn's disease. Eligibility required adulthood, ileal or ileocolonic Crohn's disease and indicated ileocolonic resection. This table comes from immunoSEQ multiplex PCR, and its TCRdb copy is limited to in-frame clones, with some not included. The sample includes about 16,000 clones, approximately 94% of them seen just once. Specimen: ileal tissue. The origin of this receptor is an adult with Crohn's disease.

CDR3 sequence reads: CASSQTGVREKLFF. CDR3 bases: TGTGCCAGCAGCCAGACAGGGGTTCGTGAAAAACTGTTTTTT. The chain is built from TRBV5-6 and TRBJ1-4; 8 positions match TRBD1. CDR3 length: 14 amino acids. The germline V gene has CDR1 SGHDT and CDR2 YYEEEE. V was clipped by 4 bases and J by 7 bases; unmatched bases: 6.